One sample yielded the 29 T cell receptor beta chains listed below, sequenced in a study of identifying expanded T cells in peripheral blood. Clones were sequenced by immunoSEQ multiplex PCR, and TCRdb holds only the in-frame ones, with some missing. The sample records around 120,000 clones, over 65% being singletons. The sample consisted of blood. Receptor source: a person between 18 and 75 years old in good health.

The CDR3 DNA reads as TGTGCCAGCAGCTTGGACGTTAGCTCTGGAAACACCATATATTTT. Protein sequence: CASSLDVSSGNTIYF. The chain couples TRBV7-6 to TRBJ1-3; D call uncertain. The CDR3 extends over 15 amino acids. Germline values: CDR1 SGHVS, CDR2 FNYEAQ. Trimming removed 3 bases from V and 0 bases from J, with 9 bases in between.

This chain joins TRBV6-5 and TRBJ2-7; 7 bases match TRBD2. V shed 6 bases and J 3 bases; nucleotides not matched to a gene: 11. This CDR3 is built from 15 residues. Per the germline V gene, CDR1 is MNHEY and CDR2 is SVGAGI. CDR3 residues: CASSRYAGTNYEQYF. The CDR3, as DNA: TGTGCCAGCAGCCGCTATGCGGGGACTAACTACGAGCAGTACTTC.

The V and J genes are TRBV30 and TRBJ2-7; D unresolved. Germline V gene lookup returns CDR1 GTSNPN and CDR2 SVGIG (reference sequence). Trimming took 2 bases from V and 2 from J, leaving 10 bases between them. This CDR3 is built from 13 residues. This CDR3 is CAWSKYSTYEQYF. In DNA form, the CDR3 reads TGTGCCTGGAGTAAGTACTCAACCTACGAGCAGTACTTC.

This chain joins TRBV29-1 and TRBJ2-3; tentative D call: TRBD2 (6 bases). The CDR3 is made up of 17 amino acids. CDR1 is SQVTM and CDR2 is ANQGSEA in the germline V gene. With 3 bases removed from V and 2 bases from J, the gap between germline ends came to 21 bases. The CDR3 sequence is CSVEGLLSGELTDTQYF. The CDR3 nucleotides are TGCAGCGTTGAGGGCTTGCTTAGCGGCGAGCTCACAGATACGCAGTATTTT.

This rearrangement joins TRBV11-1 to TRBJ1-6; TRBD1 might be the D (5 bases). V was shortened by 9 bases and J by 6 bases, with 12 bases between the two germline ends. The germline V gene has CDR1 SGHAT and CDR2 FQDESV (reference sequence). The CDR3 has 13 residues. The CDR3 loop is CASGTGLNSPLHF. In DNA, the CDR3 is TGTGCCAGTGGGACGGGACTTAATTCACCCCTCCACTTT.

The rearrangement joins TRBV27 to TRBJ2-7; 8 bases line up with TRBD2. The CDR3 is 14 residues long. V shed 7 bases and J 4 bases; nucleotides not matched to a gene: 9. Germline assignment: CDR1 MNHEY and CDR2 SMNVEV (reference sequence). The DNA of the CDR3 is TGTGCCAGCACCTTAGTAGCGGGGTCGTACGAGCAGTACTTC. Protein: CASTLVAGSYEQYF.

The chain uses TRBV7-9 and TRBJ2-5; no reliable D call. The CDR3 is 12 residues long. Germline lookup yields CDR1 SEHNR and CDR2 FQNEAQ (reference sequence). V shed 3 bases and J shed 5 bases, with 7 bases lying between them. CDR3 sequence (DNA): TGTGCCAGCAGCTTCCAAGCGGAGACCCAGTACTTC. Its translation is CASSFQAETQYF.

In this sample, this clone turned up a few times. V usage is TRBV19 and J usage is TRBJ2-5; 7 positions agree with TRBD2. CDR3 length: 16 amino acids. From germline, CDR1 is LNHDA and CDR2 SQIVND (reference sequence). With V trimmed by 3 bases and J by 3 bases, 10 bases remained unmatched. The CDR3 sequence: CASSMASGGGEETQYF. CDR3 bases: TGTGCCAGTAGTATGGCTAGCGGTGGGGGAGAAGAGACCCAGTACTTC.

This sequence joins TRBV4-1 and TRBJ2-1; TRBD1 or TRBD2 may be the D gene (5 bases each). Trimming cost V 1 base and J 8 bases, with 30 bases left between them. Germline V gene sequence: CDR1 MGHRA, CDR2 YSYEKL. The CDR3 spans 20 residues. The CDR3 sequence: CASSQAIIPTGPRKKDEQFF. The CDR3 DNA sequence: TGCGCCAGCAGCCAAGCCATAATCCCTACGGGGCCTCGTAAGAAAGATGAGCAGTTCTTC.

This CDR3 reads CASSVGRGKLFF. In nucleotides, the CDR3 is TGTGCCAGTAGTGTGGGTAGGGGAAAACTGTTTTTT. The chain joins TRBV19 to TRBJ1-4; tentative D call: TRBD1 (5 bases). Germline assignment: CDR1 LNHDA and CDR2 SQIVND (reference sequence). This CDR3 is built from 12 residues. Trimming left V 5 bases short and J 10 bases short, with 11 bases between.

The rearrangement links TRBV9 to TRBJ1-2; unclear D gene. This CDR3 contains 14 residues. The V and J ends lost 4 bases and 4 bases respectively, with 14 bases between them. The V gene's germline CDR1 is SGDLS and CDR2 YYNGEE. CDR3 DNA sequence: TGTGCCAGCAGCCCCCGGTTTGGAGCCTATGGCTACACCTTC. This encodes CASSPRFGAYGYTF.

The chain couples TRBV29-1 to TRBJ1-5, with D maybe TRBD1 (6 bases). The germline V gene encodes CDR1 SQVTM and CDR2 ANQGSEA. The CDR3 runs 14 residues. Trimming took 4 bases from V and 4 from J, leaving 14 bases between them. The CDR3 protein is CSVVRGLRNQPQHF. CDR3 coding DNA: TGCAGCGTTGTCCGGGGGCTACGTAATCAGCCCCAGCATTTT.

The chain has TRBV7-2 and TRBJ2-5, with 8 bases identical to TRBD2. Germline V lookup: CDR1 SGHTA, CDR2 FQGNSA. The CDR3 has 18 amino acids. Germline trimming cut 6 bases from V and 2 bases from J; bases unmatched to any gene: 17. The CDR3 DNA reads TGTGCCAGCAGTATACCCCCTGGCTTAGCGGGGAGACAAGAGACCCAGTACTTC. It codes for CASSIPPGLAGRQETQYF.

V and J are TRBV7-2 and TRBJ1-1; 7 nucleotides line up with TRBD1. This CDR3 spans 15 amino acids. Germline V gene lookup returns CDR1 SGHTA and CDR2 FQGNSA. Losses at the gene ends were 1 base for V and 1 base for J; bases not matched to a gene: 3. CDR3 sequence reads: CASSLGGQENTEAFF. CDR3 DNA sequence: TGTGCCAGCAGCTTAGGCGGACAGGAGAACACTGAAGCTTTCTTT.

This rearrangement joins TRBV5-6 to TRBJ1-2, with 8 bases lining up with TRBD1. The V segment lost 3 bases and the J segment 4 bases; nucleotides outside the gene matches: 5. The CDR3 loop spans 14 amino acids. Germline V gene sequence: CDR1 SGHDT, CDR2 YYEEEE. CDR3 bases: TGTGCCAGCAGCTCCAGGGGGCGAGTCTATGGCTACACCTTC. Amino acid sequence: CASSSRGRVYGYTF.

This clone was counted once. The chain is built from TRBV4-3 and TRBJ2-5; the D is unclear. V dropped 3 bases and J dropped 4 bases, with 12 bases sitting between them. This CDR3 has 14 amino acids. Germline CDR1 and CDR2: LGHNA and YSLEER. CDR3 DNA sequence: TGCGCCAGCAGCCAGCAATGGGGTGGAGAGACCCAGTACTTC. The encoded protein is CASSQQWGGETQYF.

V is TRBV9 and J is TRBJ1-4, with D perhaps matching TRBD1 (6 bases). Trimming took off 2 bases at V and 0 bases at J, with 8 bases between the two ends. Germline V gene data show CDR1 as SGDLS and CDR2 as YYNGEE. The CDR3 loop spans 15 amino acids. The CDR3 loop is CASSVTGTTNEKLFF. The CDR3, as DNA: TGTGCCAGCAGCGTTACAGGGACAACTAATGAAAAACTGTTTTTT.

J is TRBJ1-1 and V is TRBV18, with D perhaps TRBD1 (6 bases). Germline CDR1 and CDR2: KGHSH and LQKENI. The CDR3 loop spans 14 amino acids. The V end was cut by 1 base, the J end by 7 bases, with 13 bases between. CDR3 amino acids: CASSPRSRQDEAFF. The CDR3 nucleotides read TGTGCCAGCTCACCACGGTCGAGACAGGATGAAGCTTTCTTT. Combining the CDR3 with reference TRBV18 and TRBJ1-1 gives the whole variable domain NAGVMQNPRHLVRRRGQEARLRCSPMKGHSHVYWYRQLPEEGLKFMVYLQKENIIDESGMPKERFSAEFPKEGPSILRIQQVVRGDSAAYFCASSPRSRQDEAFFGQGTRLTVV.

This clone has a handful of counts. The chain links TRBV6-1 to TRBJ2-4, with 9 bases identical to TRBD1. Looked up from germline, CDR1 is MNHNS and CDR2 is SASEGT. This CDR3 has 15 residues. J gave up 0 bases and V 8 bases, and 5 bases lay outside the gene matches. The CDR3 spells CASGGTGLAKNIQYF. As DNA, the CDR3 is TGTGCCAGCGGGGGGACAGGGTTAGCCAAAAACATTCAGTACTTC.

The rearrangement joins TRBV7-2 to TRBJ2-7; D remains ambiguous. CDR1 SGHTA and CDR2 FQGNSA come from the germline V gene. CDR3 size: 14 residues. V lost 5 bases and J 0 bases, leaving 11 bases between the germline ends. The CDR3 protein is CASSTWSTSYEQYF. CDR3 sequence (DNA): TGTGCCAGCAGCACGTGGTCCACCTCCTACGAGCAGTACTTC.

CDR3 region: CASRGSGRNYGYTF. CDR3 DNA sequence: TGTGCCAGCAGAGGAAGTGGCAGGAACTATGGCTACACCTTC. J is TRBJ1-2 and V is TRBV25-1; D is ambiguous. With 6 bases removed from V and 2 bases from J, the gap between germline ends came to 13 bases. This CDR3 comprises 14 residues. CDR1 and CDR2 from the germline V gene are MGHDK and SYGVNS.

The J gene is TRBJ2-1, the V gene TRBV15; 8 bases fit TRBD1. The CDR3 runs to 14 residues. Germline V gives CDR1 LNHNV, CDR2 YYDKDF (reference sequence). V shed 7 bases, J shed 8 bases, and the junction held 10 bases outside the gene matches. The CDR3 loop reads CATTAQGVVDEQFF. The CDR3 coding sequence is TGTGCCACCACCGCACAGGGGGTCGTCGATGAGCAGTTCTTC.

J is TRBJ2-2 and V is TRBV5-1; perhaps D is TRBD1 or TRBD2 (5 bases each). The CDR3 runs 15 residues. V gave up 0 bases and J gave up 4 bases, with 10 bases separating them. Germline V lookup: CDR1 SGHRS, CDR2 YFSETQ. The CDR3 spells CASSLGSGGTGELFF. The CDR3 DNA sequence: TGCGCCAGCAGCTTGGGTTCTGGGGGCACCGGGGAGCTGTTTTTT.

This chain links TRBV30 with TRBJ2-5; D perhaps matches TRBD2 (5 bases). Per germline, CDR1 GTSNPN and CDR2 SVGIG (reference sequence). The CDR3 loop spans 13 amino acids. V was trimmed by 2 bases and J by 2 bases, leaving 9 bases between them. DNA of the CDR3: TGTGCCTGGAGTCCCCCGGGGCAAGAGACCCAGTACTTC. Protein sequence: CAWSPPGQETQYF.

This chain joins TRBV7-2 and TRBJ2-1; D is uncertain. Between the trimmed V and J ends, which lost 5 bases and 6 bases, there was a span of 17 bases. Germline values: CDR1 SGHTA, CDR2 FQGNSA. This CDR3 has 15 amino acids. CDR3 DNA: TGTGCCAGCAGCACAGAACACCGGAAGGCCAATGAGCAGTTCTTC. Translating it yields CASSTEHRKANEQFF.

The CDR3 DNA sequence: TGTGCCAGCAGTGAACTTGAGGCCCAGCCCCAGCATTTT. It is translated as CASSELEAQPQHF. The V call is TRBV6-1, the J call TRBJ1-5; D ambiguous. This CDR3 spans 13 amino acids. In germline, CDR1 is MNHNS, CDR2 SASEGT. V was cut by 2 bases and J by 7 bases, with 9 bases left in between.

The chain uses TRBV11-2 and TRBJ1-2; D might be TRBD1 (5 bases). V lost 0 bases to trimming and J lost 4 bases, with 18 bases between them. The CDR3 is made up of 17 amino acids. In germline, CDR1 is SGHAT, CDR2 FQNNGV. In nucleotides, the CDR3 is TGTGCCAGCAGCTTAGAGTTTGGAGCAGGGCCTTCCTATGGCTACACCTTC. This gives the protein CASSLEFGAGPSYGYTF.

This rearrangement joins TRBV6-5 to TRBJ1-1; D remains ambiguous. Germline values: CDR1 MNHEY, CDR2 SVGAGI. The CDR3 extends over 14 amino acids. V was pared by 2 bases and J by 1 base, with 8 bases between. CDR3 protein: CASSYGPGNTEAFF. The CDR3 bases are TGTGCCAGCAGTTACGGTCCGGGGAACACTGAAGCTTTCTTT.

This clone was observed a few times. The gene calls are TRBV23-1 and TRBJ1-5, with a tentative D call TRBD1 (6 bases). TRBV23-1 is noted as an ORF with a role that remains uncertain. The germline V and J ends were trimmed by 2 bases and 2 bases, with 13 bases remaining between them. This CDR3 contains 16 residues. This chain's CDR3 is CASSQRTAKCNQPQHF. As DNA, the CDR3 is TGCGCCAGCAGTCAAAGGACAGCCAAATGCAATCAGCCCCAGCATTTT.